The rows below give T cell receptor beta chains drawn from one sample of a study of blood T cell repertoires in COVID-19. The repertoire was sequenced with immunoSEQ multiplex PCR; TCRdb's copy has only in-frame clones and lacks some. The sample carries under 70,000 clones, 65% to 80% recorded once. Sequenced input: peripheral blood. The receptors were sampled from a woman aged 80 or over with active or convalescent COVID-19. The conserved cysteine and the conserved F or W are not part of the CDR3 here. The order of the fields is V gene, CDR3 protein.

V: TRBV6-4; CDR3: ASSSSGDTDTQY
V: TRBV6-5; CDR3: ASSYTPPRSGNTIY
V: TRBV7-6; CDR3: ASSPQAARDTQY
V: TRBV11-2; CDR3: ASSFSNYGYT
V: TRBV6-6; CDR3: ASRTTRVGTDTQY
V: TRBV3-1/TRBV3-2; CDR3: ASSQTGGSNEQF
V: TRBV5-1; CDR3: ASSGDRGNEKLF
V: TRBV2; CDR3: ASSGLSGGIGHQETQY
V: TRBV2; CDR3: ASRSPPGLAGGPQETQY
V: TRBV27; CDR3: ASSLRPRTGQIYGYT
V: TRBV27; CDR3: ASSFGSQPGNQPQH
V: TRBV18; CDR3: ASSPVGTGGSGYT
V: TRBV5-5; CDR3: ASSPGQGLTNEKLF
V: TRBV2; CDR3: ASRARTSGEETQY
V: TRBV27; CDR3: ASSLQGTTGNTEAF
V: TRBV30; CDR3: AWHPPNSYNEQF
V: TRBV5-4; CDR3: ASSLTHRETQY
V: TRBV19; CDR3: ASSTGQGSQSNQPQH
V: TRBV19; CDR3: ATIGTATSSNGYT
V: TRBV9; CDR3: ASSVVDSFDTQY
V: TRBV5-1; CDR3: ASSSETGGTEAF
V: TRBV12-3/TRBV12-4; CDR3: ASRMSQSPLH
V: TRBV7-8; CDR3: ASSLLAAANIQY
V: TRBV5-1; CDR3: ASSLQGSAGELF
V: TRBV5-4; CDR3: ASRSSRVETEAF
V: TRBV4-1; CDR3: ASSQPRGGPNIQY
V: TRBV6-1; CDR3: ASSDHQGQGTEAF
V: TRBV7-9; CDR3: ASTGYGNTIY
V: TRBV3-1/TRBV3-2; CDR3: ASSSYRGNTEAF
V: TRBV9; CDR3: ASSLRGRETQY
V: TRBV2; CDR3: ASTFEGGTEAF
V: TRBV9; CDR3: ASSVAVDRDAEAF
V: TRBV5-1; CDR3: ASSLVGDTEAF
V: TRBV7-3; CDR3: ASSFSNTGELF
V: TRBV11-2; CDR3: ASSPRQGQMNTEAF
V: TRBV12-3/TRBV12-4; CDR3: ASRASAATEAF